These 27 T cell receptor beta chains were sequenced from one sample in a study of CD8 T cells in Susac syndrome. The RNA input was about 0.5 to 1 ug, and it was reverse transcribed with random hexamers. TCRdb re-called the immunoSEQ multiplex PCR reads with MiXCR, one entry per CDR3 protein. The sample includes about 300,000 distinct CDR3 sequences, about 89% of them seen just once. The sample was CD8+ T cells from PBMCs. Every receptor here comes from a human donor with multiple sclerosis.

The genes are TRBV20-1 and TRBJ1-5; TRBD1 aligns across 7 bases. This CDR3 contains 16 residues. V was clipped by 1 base and J by 4 bases; unmatched bases: 10. Germline V lookup: CDR1 DFQATT, CDR2 SNEGSKA (reference sequence). The CDR3 coding sequence is TGCAGTGCTAGAGCTCTCGACAGGGAGCATAATCAGCCCCAGCATTTT. Its translation: CSARALDREHNQPQHF.

This chain connects TRBV28 to TRBJ2-7; D remains unclear. V was clipped by 3 bases and J by 5 bases, with 14 bases between them. The CDR3 is 14 amino acids. Germline values: CDR1 MDHEN, CDR2 SYDVKM. The CDR3 here is CASSFFEIFHEQYF. DNA of the CDR3: TGTGCCAGCAGTTTTTTTGAGATTTTTCACGAGCAGTACTTC.

This chain uses TRBV20-1 with TRBJ2-2; TRBD2 matches at 8 bases. This CDR3 contains 15 residues. The germline V gene encodes CDR1 DFQATT and CDR2 SNEGSKA (reference sequence). V trimming: 6 bases; J trimming: 4 bases; junction bases outside the gene matches: 10. The CDR3, as DNA: TGCAGTGCCCGTCTGGGACTAGTGACCACCGGGGAGCTGTTTTTT. This gives the protein CSARLGLVTTGELFF.

The genes are TRBV5-5 and TRBJ1-5; D is unclear. V lost 5 bases and J 0 bases, leaving 9 bases between the germline ends. This CDR3 is 14 amino acids long. Germline CDR1 and CDR2: SGHKS and YYEKEE (reference sequence). CDR3 protein: CASSAFLSNQPQHF. CDR3 bases: TGTGCCAGCAGTGCATTCCTTAGCAATCAGCCCCAGCATTTT.

The V and J genes are TRBV27 and TRBJ1-5; no reliable D call. CDR1 MNHEY and CDR2 SMNVEV come from the germline V gene (reference sequence). There are 12 residues in the CDR3. Trimming took off 5 bases at V and 7 bases at J, with 9 bases between the two ends. The CDR3: CASSGGSQPQHF. The CDR3, as DNA: TGTGCCAGCAGTGGCGGCTCCCAGCCCCAGCATTTT.

This chain links TRBV19 with TRBJ2-7; no definite D call. The CDR3 contains 15 residues. From germline, CDR1 is LNHDA and CDR2 SQIVND (reference sequence). Trimming took 10 bases from V and 0 from J, leaving 19 bases between them. For the CDR3, the DNA is TGTGCCACCCGAAACCGACTTTCCCGCTCCTACGAGCAGTACTTC. This gives the protein CATRNRLSRSYEQYF.

The chain couples TRBV29-1 to TRBJ2-2, with D possibly TRBD1 on 6 matching bases. With 7 bases removed from V and 3 bases from J, the gap between germline ends came to 9 bases. From germline, CDR1 is SQVTM and CDR2 ANQGSEA. CDR3 length equals 12 residues. The CDR3 region has the DNA TGCAGCGGGAAGGGGGACACCGGGGAGCTGTTTTTT. Translating gives CSGKGDTGELFF.

The table lists this clonotype with a few counts. The genes are TRBV4-2 and TRBJ2-2, with no clear D. Trimming stripped 0 bases from V and 14 bases from J, with 10 bases between. Germline-derived CDR1 and CDR2 are LGHNA and YNFKEQ. The CDR3 runs to 12 residues. CDR3: CASSQEGPILFF. DNA of the CDR3: TGTGCCAGCAGCCAAGAAGGTCCCATCCTGTTTTTT.

CDR3 protein: CASSLDLPRTGNTGELFF. The CDR3 nucleotides read TGTGCCAGCAGCTTGGATCTGCCGAGGACAGGGAACACCGGGGAGCTGTTTTTT. The chain is built from TRBV5-8 and TRBJ2-2; 7 bases fit TRBD1. Trimming cost V 0 bases and J 1 base; bases outside gene matches: 9. CDR3 size: 18 residues. The germline V gene encodes CDR1 SGHTS and CDR2 YDEGEE.

The chain links TRBV2 to TRBJ2-3, with D unresolved. The CDR3 runs 16 residues. The germline CDR1 and CDR2 sequences are SNHLY and FYNNEI. Trimming took off 0 bases at V and 1 base at J, with 11 bases between the two ends. CDR3 sequence: CASSEALGRGTDTQYF. The CDR3 DNA reads as TGTGCCAGCAGTGAAGCGCTGGGCCGGGGCACAGATACGCAGTATTTT.

The V and J genes are TRBV13 and TRBJ1-3; D is ambiguous. V was pared by 4 bases and J by 5 bases, with 12 bases between. This CDR3 comprises 14 residues. Germline-derived CDR1 and CDR2 are PRHDT and FYEKMQ (reference sequence). The CDR3 DNA follows: TGTGCCAGCAGCTCTACGACCTTGAGAAACACCATATATTTT. This translates into CASSSTTLRNTIYF.

This rearrangement joins TRBV27 to TRBJ2-1; D gene unclear. The CDR3 covers 11 residues. Trimming removed 7 bases from V and 8 bases from J, with 9 bases in between. Germline V gene data show CDR1 as MNHEY and CDR2 as SMNVEV (reference sequence). CDR3 coding DNA: TGTGCCAGCAAGTACGTCGATGAGCAGTTCTTC. Translated, it gives CASKYVDEQFF.

This chain connects TRBV6-2 or TRBV6-3 to TRBJ2-7; 9 bases are a match to TRBD1. CDR3 length equals 14 residues. J was trimmed by 5 bases and V by 1 base; bases with no gene match: 3. Germline loops: CDR1 MNHEY, CDR2 SVGEGT. DNA for the CDR3: TGTGCCAGCAGTTACTGGAGGACAGGGGACGAGCAGTACTTC. This translates into CASSYWRTGDEQYF.

The chain couples TRBV7-9 to TRBJ2-5, with 10 positions matching TRBD1. Germline assignment: CDR1 SEHNR and CDR2 FQNEAQ (reference sequence). This CDR3 is 16 amino acids long. Trimming cost V 4 bases and J 2 bases; bases outside gene matches: 7. The CDR3 is CASSSRDRGLQETQYF. For the CDR3, the DNA is TGTGCCAGCAGCTCCCGGGACAGGGGCCTACAAGAGACCCAGTACTTC. The variable domain in full, completed from reference TRBV7-9 and TRBJ2-5, reads DTGVSQNPRHKITKRGQNVTFRCDPISEHNRLYWYRQTLGQGPEFLTYFQNEAQLEKSRLLSDRFSAERPKGSFSTLEIQRTEQGDSAMYLCASSSRDRGLQETQYFGPGTRLLVL.

J is TRBJ2-1 and V is TRBV29-1; D perhaps matches TRBD2 (6 bases). V lost 0 bases and J lost 6, with 12 bases in between. This CDR3 region has 14 residues. The germline V gene encodes CDR1 SQVTM and CDR2 ANQGSEA. The CDR3 DNA sequence: TGCAGCGTTGAAGACGTAGCGGAGGCCAATGAGCAGTTCTTC. Protein product: CSVEDVAEANEQFF.

The chain carries TRBV4-1 and TRBJ2-2, with 8 bases fitting TRBD1. The germline V gene encodes CDR1 MGHRA and CDR2 YSYEKL. Germline trimming cut 0 bases from V and 7 bases from J; bases unmatched to any gene: 10. The CDR3 extends over 17 amino acids. This CDR3 is CASSQERGRGQFGELFF. CDR3 bases: TGCGCCAGCAGCCAAGAACGGGGCAGGGGGCAATTCGGGGAGCTGTTTTTT.

This chain uses TRBV7-9 with TRBJ2-1; D possibly corresponds to TRBD2 (5 bases). Germline CDR1 and CDR2: SEHNR and FQNEAQ (reference sequence). This CDR3 region has 16 residues. Trimming removed 2 bases from V and 0 bases from J, with 11 bases in between. The CDR3 nucleotides read TGTGCCAGCAGCTTACCTAGCCGGAGCTCCTACAATGAGCAGTTCTTC. It is translated as CASSLPSRSSYNEQFF.

This clonotype has just one count. V is TRBV3-1 and J is TRBJ2-1; the D gene is possibly TRBD1 (5 bases). The V and J ends lost 3 bases and 5 bases respectively, with 14 bases between them. CDR3 length: 15 amino acids. Germline loops: CDR1 LGHDT, CDR2 YNNKEL (reference sequence). The DNA of the CDR3 is TGTGCCAGCAGCCACCTCTCGGTGACAGACAATGAGCAGTTCTTC. The encoded protein is CASSHLSVTDNEQFF.

The chain recombines TRBV6-1 with TRBJ1-1, with a tentative D call TRBD1 (5 bases). CDR3 length equals 13 residues. The ends were cut back, 6 bases at V and 4 bases at J, with 12 bases in the middle. From germline, CDR1 is MNHNS and CDR2 SASEGT. This chain's CDR3 is CASRNRGTTEAFF. The CDR3 bases are TGTGCCAGCAGGAACCGAGGGACCACTGAAGCTTTCTTT.

The V call is TRBV29-1, the J call TRBJ1-1, with D tentatively TRBD1 (5 bases). Trimming cost V 4 bases and J 1 base, with 10 bases left between them. The length of the CDR3 is 13 residues. Looked up from germline, CDR1 is SQVTM and CDR2 is ANQGSEA. The CDR3 sequence: CSVGFGGNTEAFF. CDR3 DNA: TGCAGCGTTGGTTTTGGGGGGAACACTGAAGCTTTCTTT.

The chain recombines TRBV24-1 with TRBJ2-2, with TRBD1 matching over 9 bases. Germline lookup yields CDR1 KGHDR and CDR2 SFDVKD. With 0 bases clipped from V and 2 bases from J, the junction kept 9 bases outside the gene matches. This CDR3 region has 19 residues. The CDR3 is CATSDLHGRDRANTGELFF. In DNA form, the CDR3 reads TGTGCCACCAGTGATTTGCACGGGCGGGACAGGGCAAACACCGGGGAGCTGTTTTTT.

The V call is TRBV6-6, the J call TRBJ2-7, with D possibly matching TRBD1 (5 bases). The CDR3 extends over 12 amino acids. Trimming cost V 0 bases and J 5 bases, with 5 bases left between them. Germline V gene data show CDR1 as MNHNY and CDR2 as SVGAGI (reference sequence). CDR3 sequence reads: CASSYSGDEQYF. In DNA form, the CDR3 reads TGTGCCAGCAGTTACTCAGGGGACGAGCAGTACTTC.

The chain uses TRBV6-1 and TRBJ2-3, with TRBD2 identical over 11 bases. V lost 4 bases and J lost 1; bases outside the gene matches: 7. CDR3 length: 17 residues. From germline, CDR1 is MNHNS and CDR2 SASEGT. CDR3: CASSVTSGAGGTDTQYF. In DNA form, the CDR3 reads TGTGCCAGCAGTGTGACTAGCGGGGCCGGGGGCACAGATACGCAGTATTTT.

The V gene is TRBV4-2, the J gene TRBJ2-5; unclear D gene. The CDR3 consists of 16 residues. Germline V gene lookup returns CDR1 LGHNA and CDR2 YNFKEQ. Trimming shortened V by 0 bases and J by 5 bases, and 16 bases separated the two germline ends. This CDR3 reads CASSQDPRARLETQYF. CDR3 bases: TGTGCCAGCAGCCAAGATCCCCGAGCGAGGTTGGAGACCCAGTACTTC.

The chain is built from TRBV12-3 or TRBV12-4 and TRBJ2-1, with TRBD1 matching 7 bases. V shed 1 base, J shed 1 base, and the junction held 10 bases outside the gene matches. The CDR3 length is 18 residues. This CDR3 reads CASSLGQGVPLSYNEQFF. In nucleotides, the CDR3 is TGTGCCAGCAGTTTAGGGCAGGGGGTCCCGTTATCCTACAATGAGCAGTTCTTC.

V is TRBV12-3 or TRBV12-4 and J is TRBJ2-7; TRBD1 matches at 8 bases. CDR3 length equals 15 residues. V gave up 7 bases and J gave up 6 bases; unmatched junction bases: 14. The CDR3 DNA is TGTGCCAGCACTTTGGGGCCCGGGACAGGATGCGAGCAGTACTTC. The encoded protein is CASTLGPGTGCEQYF.

In its sample, this clonotype was seen a few times. V and J are TRBV6-1 and TRBJ2-3; D is unclear. This CDR3 region has 14 residues. Trimming cost V 7 bases and J 4 bases, with 15 bases left between them. CDR1 and CDR2 (germline): MNHNS, SASEGT. This CDR3 is CASTRSYSSDTQYF. As DNA, the CDR3 is TGTGCCAGCACTCGTAGTTATTCTTCAGATACGCAGTATTTT.